Presented here are 5 T cell receptor beta chains from one specimen sequenced in a study of cytomegalovirus exposure and HLA in healthy donors. Sequencing was performed with immunoSEQ multiplex PCR; in TCRdb, only in-frame clones are kept and a portion is missing. The sample shows around 71,000 clones, just under 95% of them seen only once. Specimen: PBMCs. The receptors originated from a man aged 18 to 29 in good health and CMV-seropositive.

The chain has TRBV2 and TRBJ2-3, with 10 bases identical to TRBD2. The junction had 5 bases not matched to a gene; V was cut back by 8 bases and J by 3 bases. This CDR3 is built from 14 residues. The V gene's germline CDR1 is SNHLY and CDR2 FYNNEI. The CDR3 nucleotides are TGTGCCAGCCTTCAAGCGGGAGGGACAGATACGCAGTATTTT. It is translated as CASLQAGGTDTQYF.

The chain carries TRBV7-8 and TRBJ2-5; tentatively, D is TRBD2 (7 bases). The CDR3 covers 13 residues. V lost 2 bases and J 5 bases, leaving 9 bases between the germline ends. CDR1 is SGHVS and CDR2 is FQNEAQ in the germline V gene. CDR3 nucleotide sequence: TGTGCCAGCAGCTTAACGGGGGGCGAGACCCAGTACTTC. Its protein product is CASSLTGGETQYF.

This clone was recorded many times. The gene calls are TRBV6-4 and TRBJ2-1; a weak D match, TRBD1 (6 bases). CDR3 length: 13 amino acids. Per germline, CDR1 MRHNA and CDR2 SNTAGT. The germline V and J ends were trimmed by 0 bases and 7 bases, with 7 bases remaining between them. The CDR3 coding sequence is TGTGCCAGCAGTGACTCGGACAGAAATGAGCAGTTCTTC. This codes for CASSDSDRNEQFF.

The CDR3 DNA reads as TGTGCCAGCAGCCAAGTATTGGAGACTAGCGGAAACATTCAGTACTTC. Protein sequence: CASSQVLETSGNIQYF. V and J are TRBV4-2 and TRBJ2-4; 9 nucleotides agree with TRBD2. V gave up 1 base and J gave up 6 bases; unmatched junction bases: 7. Germline V lookup: CDR1 LGHNA, CDR2 YNFKEQ. The CDR3 covers 16 residues.

The chain links TRBV5-6 to TRBJ2-1; 10 nucleotides agree with TRBD2. Unmatched junction bases numbered 5, after V lost 5 bases and J lost 0 bases. This CDR3 has 16 residues. Germline values: CDR1 SGHDT, CDR2 YYEEEE. This CDR3 is CASRPPSGSSYNEQFF. The CDR3 DNA sequence: TGTGCCAGCAGACCCCCTAGCGGGAGCTCCTACAATGAGCAGTTCTTC.